These 28 T cell receptor beta chains share one sample of origin, sequenced in a study of T cell responses to AZD1222 COVID-19 vaccine. Profiled with immunoSEQ multiplex PCR; TCRdb holds only in-frame clones, not every one. The repertoire holds some 130,000 clones, with just over 85% as singletons. The material was peripheral blood, obtained on day 0 of AZD1222 vaccination. These TCRs come from an adult in good health.

Concerning this clone itself: Compared with germline, one end of the junction differs, possibly owing to a read error. V and J are TRBV6-5 and TRBJ1-1; TRBD1 aligns across 7 bases. Germline CDR1 and CDR2: MNHEY and SVGAGI. The CDR3 consists of 15 residues. DNA of the CDR3: TGTGCCAGCAGTGACTCGGGACAGCCGAACACTGAAGCTTTCTTT. Residues: CASSDSGQPNTEAFF.

The chain uses TRBV7-9 and TRBJ2-7; D is possibly TRBD1 (5 bases). The V gene's germline CDR1 is SEHNR and CDR2 FQNEAQ (reference sequence). V shed 0 bases and J shed 12 bases, with 15 bases lying between them. This CDR3 region has 13 residues. The DNA of the CDR3 is TGTGCCAGCAGCTTAGCCCCAGGGAAGGGTGTGTACTTC. Amino acids: CASSLAPGKGVYF.

The chain has TRBV24-1 and TRBJ2-3, with 10 nucleotides matching TRBD2. V was pared by 4 bases and J by 5 bases, with 8 bases of the junction left unmatched. The CDR3 totals 16 residues. The germline V gene encodes CDR1 KGHDR and CDR2 SFDVKD. The CDR3, as DNA: TGTGCCACCAGTGACCCACTAGCGGGGAGGGTAGATACGCAGTATTTT. This encodes CATSDPLAGRVDTQYF.

DNA for the CDR3: TGTGCCAGCAGTATCGGAGGGTCTGGGACTGAAGCTTTCTTT. Translated, it gives CASSIGGSGTEAFF. V gene TRBV25-1 combines with J gene TRBJ1-1; D gene uncertain. Germline-derived CDR1 and CDR2 are MGHDK and SYGVNS. V was cut by 5 bases and J by 5 bases, with 15 bases left in between. This CDR3 has 14 residues. Filled out from reference TRBV25-1 and TRBJ1-1, the complete variable domain reads EADIYQTPRYLVIGTGKKITLECSQTMGHDKMYWYQQDPGMELHLIHYSYGVNSTEKGDLSSESTVSRIRTEHFPLTLESARPSHTSQYLCASSIGGSGTEAFFGQGTRLTVV.

This clone appeared once. The chain recombines TRBV5-4 with TRBJ1-6, with D tentatively TRBD1 (5 bases). The CDR3 loop spans 12 amino acids. Trimming took off 4 bases at V and 9 bases at J, with 8 bases between the two ends. CDR1 is SGHNT and CDR2 is YYREEE in the germline V gene (reference sequence). The CDR3 spells CASSPRGSPLHF. The CDR3 DNA reads as TGTGCCAGCAGCCCGAGGGGTTCACCCCTCCACTTT.

CDR3 sequence: CASSLARGTGELFF. Here the CDR3 DNA reads TGTGCCAGCAGCTTAGCTAGGGGCACCGGGGAGCTGTTTTTT. The rearrangement joins TRBV7-9 to TRBJ2-2; weak D call: TRBD1 (5 bases). The CDR3 is made up of 14 amino acids. CDR1 and CDR2 from the germline V gene are SEHNR and FQNEAQ (reference sequence). With 0 bases removed from V and 4 bases from J, the gap between germline ends came to 6 bases.

The gene calls are TRBV5-4 and TRBJ2-7; the match to TRBD2 covers 7 bases. The germline V gene encodes CDR1 SGHNT and CDR2 YYREEE (reference sequence). The CDR3 totals 14 residues. V trimming: 2 bases; J trimming: 0 bases; junction bases outside the gene matches: 2. The CDR3: CASSLAGPSYEQYF. In nucleotides, the CDR3 is TGTGCCAGCAGCTTAGCGGGGCCCTCCTACGAGCAGTACTTC.

The chain uses TRBV7-3 and TRBJ2-1, with 7 nucleotides matching TRBD1. The trim removed 5 bases at V and 4 bases at J, leaving 14 bases unmatched. From germline, CDR1 is SGHTA and CDR2 FQGTGA. The CDR3 is made up of 17 amino acids. CDR3 nucleotides: TGTGCCAGCAGCACCGGTTCTTTCGGGACAGAATACAATGAGCAGTTCTTC. Its protein is CASSTGSFGTEYNEQFF.

This chain connects TRBV18 to TRBJ2-1; 14 nucleotides agree with TRBD2. Unmatched junction bases numbered 4, after V lost 3 bases and J lost 9 bases. The CDR3 consists of 15 residues. Germline V lookup: CDR1 KGHSH, CDR2 LQKENI. This chain's CDR3 is CASSPNGLAGGEQFF. In DNA, the CDR3 is TGTGCCAGCTCACCCAACGGACTAGCGGGAGGTGAGCAGTTCTTC.

The chain recombines TRBV18 with TRBJ2-3; no definite D call. Deletions cut 3 bases from V and 2 bases from J, with 6 bases between. Germline V gives CDR1 KGHSH, CDR2 LQKENI. CDR3 length equals 13 residues. The CDR3, as DNA: TGTGCCAGCTCACCTACTCTCACAGATACGCAGTATTTT. Its translation is CASSPTLTDTQYF.

This clone showed up just once. The chain uses TRBV6-5 and TRBJ1-2, with 10 bases aligning to TRBD1. The germline V gene encodes CDR1 MNHEY and CDR2 SVGAGI. The length of the CDR3 is 15 residues. V lost 4 bases, J lost 7 bases, and 9 bases stayed unmatched. The CDR3 loop reads CASSSLSRDRGGYTF. The CDR3 DNA follows: TGTGCCAGCAGTTCCTTGAGCCGGGACAGGGGTGGCTACACCTTC.

This rearrangement joins TRBV19 to TRBJ1-6; 9 nucleotides line up with TRBD1. V shed 5 bases, J shed 9 bases, and the junction held 5 bases outside the gene matches. Germline V CDR1 and CDR2: LNHDA, SQIVND (reference sequence). CDR3 length: 14 residues. CDR3 sequence: CASSHRGHGSPLHF. The CDR3 bases are TGTGCCAGTAGTCACAGGGGGCACGGTTCACCCCTCCACTTT.

The rearrangement uses TRBV2 and TRBJ2-7; D is unresolved. Between the trimmed V and J ends, which lost 3 bases and 4 bases, there was a span of 7 bases. Per the germline V gene, CDR1 is SNHLY and CDR2 is FYNNEI. The CDR3 loop spans 12 amino acids. For the CDR3, the DNA is TGTGCCAGCAGTGATTGGGGATACGAGCAGTACTTC. Encoded protein: CASSDWGYEQYF. The full variable domain, completed using reference TRBV2 and TRBJ2-7, is EPEVTQTPSHQVTQMGQEVILRCVPISNHLYFYWYRQILGQKVEFLVSFYNNEISEKSEIFDDQFSVERPDGSNFTLKIRSTKLEDSAMYFCASSDWGYEQYFGPGTRLTVT.

V is TRBV10-2 and J is TRBJ1-5; D is uncertain. CDR1 is WSHSY and CDR2 is SAAADI in the germline V gene. The CDR3 runs to 13 residues. V lost 4 bases and J lost 7, with 11 bases in between. The CDR3 bases are TGCGCCAGCAGTGGGCCCGACCCCCAGCCCCAGCATTTT. Protein sequence: CASSGPDPQPQHF.

The CDR3 nucleotides read TGTGCCAGCAGAAGAGCGGCCCAAGAGACCCAGTACTTC. Its translation: CASRRAAQETQYF. The V and J genes are TRBV6-1 and TRBJ2-5; D is possibly TRBD2 (5 bases). The CDR3 consists of 13 residues. In germline, CDR1 is MNHNS, CDR2 SASEGT. The V end was cut by 6 bases, the J end by 1 base, with 9 bases between.

CDR3 sequence: CASSSPQRSGEQYF. CDR3 DNA: TGTGCCAGCAGTTCCCCCCAGAGATCCGGCGAGCAGTACTTC. The genes are TRBV28 and TRBJ2-7; D gene uncertain. There are 14 residues in the CDR3. V was clipped by 4 bases and J by 6 bases, with 16 bases between them. Per germline, CDR1 MDHEN and CDR2 SYDVKM. Supplemented by reference TRBV28 and TRBJ2-7, the full variable domain reads DVKVTQSSRYLVKRTGEKVFLECVQDMDHENMFWYRQDPGLGLRLIYFSYDVKMKEKGDIPEGYSVSREKKERFSLILESASTNQTSMYLCASSSPQRSGEQYFGPGTRLTVT.

This chain connects TRBV11-2 to TRBJ2-3; tentative D call: TRBD2 (5 bases). The CDR3 is 15 amino acids. Between the trimmed V and J ends, which lost 2 bases and 2 bases, there was a span of 11 bases. In germline, CDR1 is SGHAT, CDR2 FQNNGV. The CDR3 loop reads CASSLRGILTDTQYF. CDR3 DNA sequence: TGTGCCAGCAGCTTAAGAGGGATCCTCACAGATACGCAGTATTTT.

The rearrangement joins TRBV19 to TRBJ2-3; TRBD2 is a possible D gene (5 bases). The CDR3 loop spans 16 amino acids. Germline CDR1 LNHDA, CDR2 SQIVND (reference sequence). Trimming shortened V by 2 bases and J by 2 bases, and 14 bases separated the two germline ends. This chain's CDR3 is CASSILAGGYTDTQYF. The CDR3 coding sequence is TGTGCCAGTAGTATATTAGCAGGAGGTTACACAGATACGCAGTATTTT.

The V gene is TRBV9, the J gene TRBJ2-3; TRBD2 agrees at 7 bases. V gave up 0 bases and J gave up 6 bases; unmatched junction bases: 10. This CDR3 has 16 amino acids. Germline values: CDR1 SGDLS, CDR2 YYNGEE. CDR3 sequence reads: CASSVAVGGITDTQYF. DNA of the CDR3: TGTGCCAGCAGCGTAGCAGTGGGAGGGATTACCGATACGCAGTATTTT.

This clone was seen just once. The chain links TRBV30 to TRBJ1-5, with TRBD1 as a possible D gene (5 bases). CDR3 size: 12 residues. With 2 bases removed from V and 11 bases from J, the gap between germline ends came to 13 bases. The germline V gene has CDR1 GTSNPN and CDR2 SVGIG (reference sequence). The CDR3 sequence is CAWSSQGLAQHF. The CDR3 nucleotides read TGTGCCTGGAGTTCTCAGGGCCTGGCCCAGCATTTT.

The rearrangement links TRBV7-2 to TRBJ1-5, with 7 bases matching TRBD1. Trimming took 5 bases from V and 6 from J; bases not matched to a gene: 7. Germline lookup yields CDR1 SGHTA and CDR2 FQGNSA. The length of the CDR3 is 14 residues. CDR3 loop: CASSPGGSPQPQHF. The DNA for the CDR3 is TGTGCCAGCAGCCCAGGGGGTTCCCCTCAGCCCCAGCATTTT.

The rearrangement joins TRBV11-2 to TRBJ1-4, with D perhaps TRBD1 (6 bases). The CDR3 consists of 18 residues. Trimming shortened V by 4 bases and J by 0 bases, and 18 bases separated the two germline ends. Looked up from germline, CDR1 is SGHAT and CDR2 is FQNNGV. CDR3 sequence reads: CASSSQTGSLATNEKLFF. The CDR3 DNA reads as TGTGCCAGCAGCTCCCAGACAGGATCGCTCGCAACTAATGAAAAACTGTTTTTT.

This chain links TRBV5-1 with TRBJ1-1, with TRBD1 as a possible D gene (6 bases). The CDR3 spans 14 residues. Trimming took off 0 bases at V and 11 bases at J, with 17 bases between the two ends. CDR1 is SGHRS and CDR2 is YFSETQ in the germline V gene. CDR3 sequence: CASSLARGTGKAFF. In DNA form, the CDR3 reads TGCGCCAGCAGCTTGGCAAGGGGGACCGGGAAGGCTTTCTTT.

The V gene is TRBV5-4, the J gene TRBJ2-7, with TRBD2 as a possible D gene (5 bases). Trimming took off 3 bases at V and 6 bases at J, with 10 bases between the two ends. The germline V gene has CDR1 SGHNT and CDR2 YYREEE (reference sequence). The CDR3 length is 12 residues. The CDR3 DNA sequence: TGTGCCAGCAGCTCGGACCGGGGCGAGCAGTACTTC. Protein sequence: CASSSDRGEQYF.

The J gene is TRBJ2-1, the V gene TRBV9; D unclear. CDR1 SGDLS and CDR2 YYNGEE come from the germline V gene. The CDR3 consists of 16 residues. V dropped 2 bases and J dropped 5 bases, with 17 bases sitting between them. The CDR3 is CASSVVTYPTNNEQFF. DNA of the CDR3: TGTGCCAGCAGCGTGGTGACTTACCCAACGAACAATGAGCAGTTCTTC.

The rearrangement links TRBV3-1 (or the pseudogene TRBV3-2) to TRBJ1-5, with 7 bases that match TRBD1. The length of the CDR3 is 15 residues. The V and J ends lost 2 bases and 3 bases, in that order; junction bases with no gene match: 4. Germline values: CDR1 LGHDT, CDR2 YNNKEL (reference sequence). The CDR3 loop is CASSQWQGVNQPQHF. The CDR3 DNA is TGTGCCAGCAGCCAATGGCAGGGGGTCAATCAGCCCCAGCATTTT.

This clone was counted once. The chain is built from TRBV24-1 and TRBJ1-2, with D unclear. The CDR3 spans 14 residues. The V and J ends lost 7 bases and 8 bases respectively, with 19 bases between them. Germline assignment: CDR1 KGHDR and CDR2 SFDVKD. The CDR3 here is CATSPEFSAAGYTF. In DNA form, the CDR3 reads TGTGCCACCAGCCCGGAATTCTCCGCGGCAGGCTACACCTTC.

This clone was counted once. This rearrangement joins TRBV28 to TRBJ1-6; no definite D call. Trimming left V 7 bases short and J 9 bases short, with 10 bases between. Germline V gene data show CDR1 as MDHEN and CDR2 as SYDVKM. CDR3 length: 12 residues. The CDR3 DNA is TGTGCCAGCAACGACCCGGGTTCACCCCTCCACTTT. Protein sequence: CASNDPGSPLHF.